This TCR beta chain was captured by sequencing in a study of blood T cell repertoires in COVID-19. Study-wide background: COVID-19 samples, acute and convalescent, were from the United States, Italy and Spain. T cells, B-cell-depleted T cells, or PBMCs supplied cDNA or gDNA.

Original handling: Amplification from reference gene primers served as the basis for estimated nucleated cell counts. This table comes from immunoSEQ multiplex PCR, and its TCRdb copy is limited to in-frame clones, with some not included. V, J and clone size were drawn from that table, and D and trimming were deduced from the DNA. The repertoire holds fewer than 110,000 clones, around nine tenths seen once, with more than 0.9% in the top ten. Trimming took off 5 bases at V and 6 bases at J, with 26 bases between the two ends. The V gene's germline CDR1 is SSHAT and CDR2 FNYEAQ (reference sequence). The CDR3 spans 18 residues.

The sample comprised peripheral blood. This receptor was identified in a woman aged 30 to 39 with acute or convalescent COVID-19. The V gene is TRBV7-7, the J gene TRBJ2-1; maybe TRBD2 (7 bases). The CDR3 loop reads CASSPGRGGGTSGNEQFF. CDR3 DNA: TGTGCCAGCAGCCCCGGGCGAGGGGGGGGGACATCGGGCAATGAGCAGTTCTTC.